Below are 31 T cell receptor beta chains sequenced from a single sample in a study of T-cell reconstitution after alpha-beta-depleted transplantation in children. The TCRbeta library incorporated unique molecular identifiers. TCRdb itself ran the PCR reads through MiXCR, one entry per CDR3 protein. The sample shows over 550,000 distinct CDR3 sequences, roughly a tenth of them seen only once. Sequenced material: PBMCs from the stem cell graft donor, taken from the stem cell graft. These receptors were taken from a human donor who donated a stem cell graft to a child with acute myeloid leukemia.

This clonotype has more than one count but fewer than ten. CDR3 residues: CASSFGGRGNQPQHF. The CDR3 region has the DNA TGTGCCAGCAGTTTCGGGGGAAGGGGCAATCAGCCCCAGCATTTT. The V gene is TRBV28, the J gene TRBJ1-5, with TRBD1 as a possible D gene (5 bases). The CDR3 contains 15 residues. V lost 3 bases and J 2 bases, leaving 11 bases between the germline ends. Germline V CDR1 and CDR2: MDHEN, SYDVKM. The full variable domain, rest sourced from reference TRBV28 and TRBJ1-5, is DVKVTQSSRYLVKRTGEKVFLECVQDMDHENMFWYRQDPGLGLRLIYFSYDVKMKEKGDIPEGYSVSREKKERFSLILESASTNQTSMYLCASSFGGRGNQPQHFGDGTRLSIL.

The genes are TRBV7-6 and TRBJ2-1; tentatively, D is TRBD1 or TRBD2 (6 bases each). The germline V and J ends were trimmed by 7 bases and 4 bases, with 20 bases remaining between them. Germline CDR1 SGHVS, CDR2 FNYEAQ. CDR3 size: 16 residues. This chain's CDR3 is CASTIAAGGAYNEQFF. The CDR3 DNA follows: TGTGCCAGCACCATAGCGGCCGGGGGCGCTTACAATGAGCAGTTCTTC.

The chain recombines TRBV6-2 or TRBV6-3 with TRBJ1-2; D might be TRBD1 (6 bases). Germline CDR1 MNHEY, CDR2 SVGEGT. The V and J ends lost 5 bases and 8 bases respectively, with 12 bases between them. The CDR3 spans 12 residues. The CDR3 sequence: CASSADRNGYTF. The CDR3 DNA is TGTGCCAGCAGTGCGGACAGAAACGGCTACACCTTC.

This clonotype was observed a few times. The chain has TRBV5-1 and TRBJ1-4; a weak D match, TRBD1 (5 bases). Trimming removed 1 base at V and 7 bases at J, with 11 bases between. The CDR3 contains 14 residues. Per germline, CDR1 SGHRS and CDR2 YFSETQ. For the CDR3, the DNA is TGCGCCAGCAGCTTGCAGGGAGGGCGTGAAAAACTGTTTTTT. Its protein product is CASSLQGGREKLFF.

Worth noting for this clonotype: A read error may explain this, as a much larger clone is one base away. The gene calls are TRBV12-3 or TRBV12-4 and TRBJ1-5; D is unresolved. The CDR3 covers 14 residues. The CDR3 nucleotides are TGTGCCATCAGTTTAAACAGCATAAATCAGCCCCAGCATTTT. It specifies CAISLNSINQPQHF.

This clonotype has only a few counts. The J gene is TRBJ2-7, the V gene TRBV29-1, with D possibly being TRBD1 (7 bases). This CDR3 has 11 amino acids. Germline CDR1 and CDR2: SQVTM and ANQGSEA. The CDR3, as DNA: TGCGGGGCCAGGGGGGTCGACGAGCAGTACTTC. It yields the protein CGARGVDEQYF.

This clonotype showed up just a few times. V is TRBV6-5 and J is TRBJ2-7; D possibly matches TRBD1 or TRBD2 (5 bases each). CDR1 and CDR2 from the germline V gene are MNHEY and SVGAGI. The CDR3 is 15 residues long. Trimming took 2 bases from V and 1 from J, leaving 12 bases between them. This CDR3 reads CASSYRLGGSYEQYF. The CDR3 DNA reads as TGTGCCAGCAGTTACCGTCTTGGGGGATCCTACGAGCAGTACTTC.

The chain couples TRBV5-1 to TRBJ2-7; 7 bases map to TRBD1. V was clipped by 4 bases and J by 7 bases; unmatched bases: 8. The CDR3 has 13 residues. Germline CDR1 reads SGHRS; CDR2 reads YFSETQ. CDR3 nucleotide sequence: TGCGCCAGCAGCCCCGACAGGGCTAGGGAGCAGTACTTC. Encoded protein: CASSPDRAREQYF.

The table lists this clonotype with many counts. The chain uses TRBV20-1 and TRBJ2-1; 11 bases line up with TRBD2. With V trimmed by 1 base and J by 4 bases, 3 bases remained unmatched. The CDR3 length is 15 residues. CDR1 DFQATT and CDR2 SNEGSKA come from the germline V gene (reference sequence). CDR3 amino acids: CSARVGTSGYNEQFF. In nucleotides, the CDR3 is TGCAGTGCTAGAGTAGGGACTAGCGGTTACAATGAGCAGTTCTTC.

This clonotype was seen only a few times. The chain uses TRBV29-1 and TRBJ2-2; TRBD2 might be the D (6 bases). Trimming took off 7 bases at V and 6 bases at J, with 18 bases between the two ends. In germline, CDR1 is SQVTM, CDR2 ANQGSEA. This CDR3 region has 14 residues. CDR3 sequence: CSAQSPGVAGELFF. The CDR3 coding sequence is TGCAGCGCTCAGAGCCCGGGGGTCGCCGGGGAGCTGTTTTTT.

In this sample, this clonotype turned up a few times. This chain joins TRBV11-2 and TRBJ2-7; unclear D gene. V was cut by 3 bases and J by 3 bases, with 9 bases left in between. This CDR3 has 13 residues. CDR1 and CDR2 (germline): SGHAT, FQNNGV. The CDR3 region has the DNA TGTGCCAGCAGCTTCCAAAGTGTCTACGAGCAGTACTTC. Its protein is CASSFQSVYEQYF.

The chain recombines TRBV20-1 with TRBJ2-1; 8 bases align to TRBD2. The V gene end was trimmed by 3 bases and the J gene end by 2 bases; junction bases not matched to a gene: 6. CDR1 DFQATT and CDR2 SNEGSKA come from the germline V gene (reference sequence). The CDR3 has 15 amino acids. CDR3 sequence (DNA): TGCAGTGCTAGCAGAGCGGGAGCCACCTACAATGAGCAGTTCTTC. It is translated as CSASRAGATYNEQFF.

V is TRBV29-1 and J is TRBJ2-1; D is possibly TRBD2 (5 bases). CDR1 SQVTM and CDR2 ANQGSEA come from the germline V gene. This CDR3 is 12 amino acids long. The ends were cut back, 3 bases at V and 7 bases at J, with 10 bases in the middle. CDR3 protein: CSVDPSKNEQFF. The CDR3 region has the DNA TGCAGCGTTGATCCTAGCAAGAATGAGCAGTTCTTC.

The V and J genes are TRBV20-1 and TRBJ2-1; the match to TRBD2 covers 16 bases. This CDR3 has 16 residues. The germline gives CDR1 DFQATT, CDR2 SNEGSKA (reference sequence). The ends lost 5 bases at V and 3 bases at J; junction bases unmatched: 4. CDR3 in DNA: TGCAGTGCTGAGGGACTAGCGGGAGGGGGCTACAATGAGCAGTTCTTC. Translation: CSAEGLAGGGYNEQFF.

The chain has TRBV25-1 and TRBJ1-5; D gene uncertain. V lost 2 bases and J lost 0, with 17 bases in between. This CDR3 has 18 residues. Per the germline V gene, CDR1 is MGHDK and CDR2 is SYGVNS. CDR3: CASSESRPGVYSNQPQHF. CDR3 sequence (DNA): TGTGCCAGCAGTGAAAGCAGACCCGGGGTTTATAGCAATCAGCCCCAGCATTTT.

This clonotype appeared a few times. The V call is TRBV3-1, the J call TRBJ1-6; D not certain. Germline loops: CDR1 LGHDT, CDR2 YNNKEL (reference sequence). The CDR3 is made up of 13 amino acids. V dropped 0 bases and J dropped 15 bases, with 12 bases sitting between them. CDR3 sequence: CASSQDFLQVLHF. The CDR3 DNA is TGTGCCAGCAGCCAAGATTTCCTTCAGGTCCTCCACTTT.

The chain carries TRBV19 and TRBJ2-2; possible D gene TRBD2, 5 bases. Trimming stripped 5 bases from V and 12 bases from J, with 13 bases between. From germline, CDR1 is LNHDA and CDR2 SQIVND (reference sequence). The CDR3 covers 12 residues. The CDR3 spells CASSSDYVQLFF. In DNA form, the CDR3 reads TGTGCCAGTAGTTCTGACTATGTTCAGCTGTTTTTT.

This clonotype was detected only a few times. V is TRBV7-6 and J is TRBJ1-4; 9 nucleotides match TRBD1. The V segment lost 1 base and the J segment 7 bases; nucleotides outside the gene matches: 4. Germline V lookup: CDR1 SGHVS, CDR2 FNYEAQ. The CDR3 extends over 15 amino acids. CDR3 coding DNA: TGTGCCAGCAGCTTAGGAGGGACAGGGAGTGAAAAACTGTTTTTT. As protein: CASSLGGTGSEKLFF.

This sequence joins TRBV2 and TRBJ2-7, with D unclear. CDR1 and CDR2 (germline): SNHLY, FYNNEI. The CDR3 is 14 amino acids. Trimming stripped 3 bases from V and 4 bases from J, with 13 bases between. CDR3 in amino acids: CASSERRTEYEQYF. The DNA of the CDR3 is TGTGCCAGCAGTGAGAGGCGGACCGAGTACGAGCAGTACTTC.

In this sample, this clonotype turned up many times. The J gene is TRBJ2-7, the V gene TRBV20-1; a possible D gene is TRBD1 (6 bases). Between the trimmed V and J ends, which lost 3 bases and 5 bases, there was a span of 11 bases. Germline loops: CDR1 DFQATT, CDR2 SNEGSKA (reference sequence). CDR3 length: 12 residues. DNA of the CDR3: TGCAGTGCTAGTAGGGGGTTGGACGAGCAGTACTTC. Its protein product is CSASRGLDEQYF.

This clonotype has just one count. The chain joins TRBV7-3 to TRBJ2-1; 9 bases align to TRBD2. Germline CDR1 is SGHTA and CDR2 is FQGTGA. This CDR3 region has 15 residues. Trimming at V came to 3 bases and at J to 7 bases, leaving 7 bases not matched to a gene. DNA for the CDR3: TGTGCCAGCAGCTTCCCTAGCGGGGCTCGGAATGAGCAGTTCTTC. It encodes CASSFPSGARNEQFF.

This chain links TRBV12-3 or TRBV12-4 with TRBJ1-5, with 7 bases that match TRBD1. CDR3 length: 15 amino acids. V lost 6 bases, J lost 4 bases, and 9 bases stayed unmatched. CDR3: CASSRPTGFNQPQHF. In DNA, the CDR3 is TGTGCCAGCAGCCGACCGACAGGGTTTAATCAGCCCCAGCATTTT.

This clonotype was seen a handful of times. The chain uses TRBV7-2 and TRBJ2-1; tentative D call: TRBD2 (6 bases). Germline CDR1 SGHTA, CDR2 FQGNSA. This CDR3 is 14 amino acids long. The V end lost 2 bases, the J end lost 6 bases, and 11 bases lay between the germline ends. The CDR3 nucleotides read TGTGCCAGCAGCTTACGGGAGTGGTTCAATGAGCAGTTCTTC. Its protein is CASSLREWFNEQFF.

This clonotype occurred many times. V and J are TRBV7-2 and TRBJ2-7; 8 bases fit TRBD2. Germline V gene lookup returns CDR1 SGHTA and CDR2 FQGNSA. V shed 5 bases and J 3 bases; nucleotides not matched to a gene: 9. The CDR3 contains 15 residues. This CDR3 reads CASSPFPTSGYEQYF. DNA of the CDR3: TGTGCCAGCAGCCCCTTCCCTACTAGCGGCTACGAGCAGTACTTC.

This clonotype was detected many times. The genes are TRBV5-6 and TRBJ2-7; 9 nucleotides match TRBD2. Germline V CDR1 and CDR2: SGHDT, YYEEEE. J gave up 5 bases and V 0 bases, and 9 bases lay outside the gene matches. This CDR3 contains 16 residues. This CDR3 reads CASSLARLAGRHEQYF. The CDR3 DNA sequence: TGTGCCAGCAGCTTGGCAAGGCTAGCGGGACGCCACGAGCAGTACTTC.

This clonotype came up many times. V is TRBV7-3 and J is TRBJ2-1; a weak D match, TRBD1 (6 bases). The CDR3 has 13 amino acids. The germline gives CDR1 SGHTA, CDR2 FQGTGA. The V gene lost 6 bases and the J gene lost 4 bases, with 10 bases spanning the gap. The CDR3 DNA follows: TGTGCCAGCAGGCCTACAGGGTACAATGAGCAGTTCTTC. Translation: CASRPTGYNEQFF.

This clonotype was detected a few times. This chain links TRBV5-1 with TRBJ1-1, with D tentatively TRBD1 (5 bases). Trimming took off 3 bases at V and 0 bases at J, with 9 bases between the two ends. From germline, CDR1 is SGHRS and CDR2 YFSETQ. This CDR3 region has 14 residues. The CDR3 DNA is TGCGCCAGCAGCTCCAGGGCTTTGAACACTGAAGCTTTCTTT. Encoded protein: CASSSRALNTEAFF.

Many counts were recorded for this clonotype. The rearrangement uses TRBV6-4 and TRBJ2-3; 8 bases agree with TRBD2. The junction had 3 bases not matched to a gene; V was cut back by 4 bases and J by 6 bases. This CDR3 spans 13 amino acids. Per germline, CDR1 MRHNA and CDR2 SNTAGT. Here the CDR3 reads CASSGGLGDTQYF. The CDR3 coding sequence is TGTGCCAGCAGTGGGGGACTAGGCGATACGCAGTATTTT.

This clonotype was picked up a small number of times. The chain couples TRBV4-3 to TRBJ2-7; D not resolved. Germline V lookup: CDR1 LGHNA, CDR2 YSLEER. The CDR3 sequence is 13 residues long. V dropped 8 bases and J dropped 3 bases, with 14 bases sitting between them. CDR3 amino acids: CASGPARNYEQYF. DNA of the CDR3: TGCGCCAGCGGACCGGCTAGGAACTACGAGCAGTACTTC.

This chain joins TRBV27 and TRBJ1-6; no reliable D call. CDR1 and CDR2 from the germline V gene are MNHEY and SMNVEV (reference sequence). The CDR3 sequence is 16 residues long. The germline V and J ends were trimmed by 1 base and 0 bases, with 7 bases remaining between them. CDR3: CASSLFSSSYNSPLHF. In DNA form, the CDR3 reads TGTGCCAGCAGTTTATTCTCGAGCTCCTATAATTCACCCCTCCACTTT.

This clonotype was picked up a small number of times. The DNA of the CDR3 is TGCGCCAGCACTCTCAGGGCTACCGGCACAGATACGCAGTATTTT. Residues: CASTLRATGTDTQYF. This chain connects TRBV5-1 to TRBJ2-3, with D possibly being TRBD1 (5 bases). The CDR3 contains 15 residues. V lost 6 bases and J 1 base, leaving 15 bases between the germline ends. Germline-derived CDR1 and CDR2 are SGHRS and YFSETQ.